This TCR beta chain was observed in a study of blood T cell repertoires in COVID-19. Study as a whole: Sites across the United States, Italy and Spain contributed samples from acute and convalescent COVID-19. Nucleic acid was either cDNA or gDNA, and it came from T cells, B-cell-depleted T cells, or PBMCs.

Original processing methods: Amplification from reference gene primers served as the basis for estimated nucleated cell counts. Method: immunoSEQ multiplex PCR; TCRdb's copy keeps in-frame clones and lacks some. The D gene and trimming were derived from the DNA, and the V and J assignments and clone size from that table. The sample has around 280,000 clones, around 87% seen once. Germline lookup yields CDR1 MNHEY and CDR2 SVGEGT. The junction had 19 bases not matched to a gene; V was cut back by 5 bases and J by 3 bases. This CDR3 contains 20 residues. This clone was found once. The TCR comes from a woman aged 25 to 45 who had recovered from COVID-19. The sample comprised peripheral blood. This chain joins TRBV6-2 or TRBV6-3 and TRBJ2-7; 13 nucleotides match TRBD2. The CDR3 coding sequence is TGTGCCAGCAGTCCCCTCCGATTCGGACTAGCGGGAGAACCCGACTACGAGCAGTACTTC. It encodes CASSPLRFGLAGEPDYEQYF.